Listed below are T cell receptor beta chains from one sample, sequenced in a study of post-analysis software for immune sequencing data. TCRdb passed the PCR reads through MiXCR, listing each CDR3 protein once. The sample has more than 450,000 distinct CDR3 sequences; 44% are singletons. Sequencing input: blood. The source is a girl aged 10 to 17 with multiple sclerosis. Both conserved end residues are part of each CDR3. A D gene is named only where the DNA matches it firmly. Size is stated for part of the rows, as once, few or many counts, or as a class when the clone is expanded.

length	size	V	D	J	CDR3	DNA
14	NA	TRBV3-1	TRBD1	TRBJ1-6	CASSLGTADSPLHF	TGTGCCAGCAGTCTCGGGACAGCTGATTCACCCCTCCACTTT
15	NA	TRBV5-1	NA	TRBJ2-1	CASSLKRNLDNEQFF	TGCGCCAGCAGCTTGAAAAGGAACCTTGACAATGAGCAGTTCTTC
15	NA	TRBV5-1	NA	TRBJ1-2	CASSLEVRGTYGYTF	TGCGCCAGCAGCTTGGAGGTCAGGGGAACCTATGGCTACACCTTC
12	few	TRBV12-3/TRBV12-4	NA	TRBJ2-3	CASSPGLDTQYF	TGTGCCAGCAGTCCCGGATTGGATACGCAGTATTTT
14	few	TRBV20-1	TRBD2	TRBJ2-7	CSARDRAGLYEQYF	TGCAGTGCTAGAGATAGAGCGGGGCTCTACGAGCAGTACTTC
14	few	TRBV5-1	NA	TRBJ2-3	CASSDLRSTDTQYF	TGCGCCAGCAGCGACCTCCGGAGCACAGATACGCAGTATTTT
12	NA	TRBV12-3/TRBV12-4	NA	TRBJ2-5	CASSVPQQTQYF	TGTGCCAGCAGTGTACCACAACAGACCCAGTACTTC
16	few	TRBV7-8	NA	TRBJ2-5	CASSLPGNVLQETQYF	TGTGCCAGCAGCTTACCCGGGAATGTGCTCCAAGAGACCCAGTACTTC
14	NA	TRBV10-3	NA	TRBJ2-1	CAISGVLAKPDQFF	TGTGCCATCTCTGGGGTTCTAGCAAAACCCGACCAGTTCTTC
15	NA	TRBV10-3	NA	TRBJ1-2	CAISESTQGIYGYAF	TGTGCCATCAGTGAGTCGACGCAGGGGATCTATGGCTACGCCTTC
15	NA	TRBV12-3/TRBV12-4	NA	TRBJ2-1	CASSSPLRDPGRQFF	TGTGCCAGCAGCTCCCCATTACGTGACCCGGGGCGGCAGTTCTTC
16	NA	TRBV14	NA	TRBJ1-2	CASSPTDRDTHYGYTF	TGTGCCAGCAGCCCTACCGACCGGGACACCCACTATGGCTACACCTTC
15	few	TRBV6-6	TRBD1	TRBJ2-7	CASRSSGTGAYEQYF	TGTGCCAGCAGATCCTCCGGGACAGGGGCCTACGAGCAGTACTTC
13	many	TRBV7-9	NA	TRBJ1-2	CASSFYDSFGYTF	TGTGCCAGCAGCTTTTATGACAGTTTTGGCTACACCTTC
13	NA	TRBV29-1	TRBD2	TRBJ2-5	CSVGGEVGLGQYF	TGCAGCGTGGGAGGGGAAGTGGGCTTAGGGCAGTACTTC
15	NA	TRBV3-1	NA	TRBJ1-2	CASSPVRVGGFGYTF	TGTGCCAGCAGCCCCGTACGGGTTGGCGGCTTCGGCTACACCTTC
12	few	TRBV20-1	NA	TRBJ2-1	CSARDVGSEQFF	TGCAGTGCTAGAGACGTGGGTTCTGAGCAGTTCTTC
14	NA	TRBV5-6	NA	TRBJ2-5	CASSKDTLQETQYF	TGTGCCAGCAGCAAGGACACTTTACAAGAGACCCAGTACTTC
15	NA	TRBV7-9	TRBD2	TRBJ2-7	CASSLGGLAHYEQYF	TGTGCCAGCAGCTTAGGTGGACTAGCCCACTACGAGCAGTACTTC
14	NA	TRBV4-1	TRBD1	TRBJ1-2	CASSTGVRFDGYTF	TGCGCCAGCAGCACAGGGGTCAGGTTCGATGGCTACACCTTC
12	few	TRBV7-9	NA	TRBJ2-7	CASSGSGYEQYF	TGTGCCAGCTCCGGGAGCGGCTACGAGCAGTACTTC
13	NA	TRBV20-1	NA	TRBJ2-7	CSARVSEAYEQYF	TGCAGTGCTAGAGTTTCAGAAGCCTACGAGCAGTACTTC
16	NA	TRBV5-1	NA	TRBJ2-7	CASSLAEGLQKAEQYF	TGCGCCAGCAGCTTGGCCGAGGGTTTACAGAAAGCCGAGCAGTACTTC
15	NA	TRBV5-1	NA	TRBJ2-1	CASSSSGSGYNEQFF	TGCGCCAGCAGCTCCAGCGGAAGTGGATACAATGAGCAGTTCTTC
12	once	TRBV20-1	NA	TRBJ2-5	CSAGQGGETQYF	TGCAGTGCTGGGCAGGGGGGAGAGACCCAGTACTTC
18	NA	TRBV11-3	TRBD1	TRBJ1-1	CASSLELRDREMNTEAFF	TGTGCCAGCAGCTTAGAATTACGGGACAGAGAGATGAACACTGAAGCTTTTTTT
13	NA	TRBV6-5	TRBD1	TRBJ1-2	CASRRNQGAPYTF	TGTGCCAGCAGACGAAATCAGGGGGCCCCCTACACCTTC
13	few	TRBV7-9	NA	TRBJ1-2	CASSSGGDYGYTF	TGTGCCAGCAGCTCCGGGGGCGACTATGGCTACACCTTC
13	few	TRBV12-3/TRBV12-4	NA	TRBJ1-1	CASSYDLNTEAFF	TGTGCCAGCAGTTACGATTTGAACACTGAAGCTTTCTTT
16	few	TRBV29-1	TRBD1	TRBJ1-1	CSVVLRGTPENTEAFF	TGCAGCGTTGTCCTCAGGGGGACACCTGAGAACACTGAAGCTTTCTTT
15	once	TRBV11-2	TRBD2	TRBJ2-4	CASSLEAAGRLEQYF	TGTGCCAGCAGCTTAGAGGCAGCGGGGCGACTGGAGCAGTACTTC
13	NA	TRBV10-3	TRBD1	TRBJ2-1	CAISENRGDEQFF	TGTGCCATCAGTGAAAACAGGGGAGATGAGCAGTTCTTC
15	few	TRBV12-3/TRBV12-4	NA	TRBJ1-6	CASISSGQHNSPLHF	TGTGCCAGCATCTCCTCGGGGCAGCATAATTCACCCCTCCACTTT
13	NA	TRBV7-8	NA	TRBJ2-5	CASSPTRRETQYF	TGTGCCAGCAGCCCCACCCGTCGCGAGACCCAGTACTTC
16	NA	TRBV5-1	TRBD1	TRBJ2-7	CASSLTGTGGSYEQYF	TGCGCCAGCAGCTTGACCGGGACAGGAGGGTCCTACGAGCAGTACTTC
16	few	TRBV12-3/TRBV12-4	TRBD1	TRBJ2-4	CASSRDRVSAKNIQYF	TGTGCCAGCAGTCGGGACAGGGTCTCAGCCAAAAACATTCAGTACTTC
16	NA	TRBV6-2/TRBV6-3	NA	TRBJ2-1	CASSFTGTHLINEQFF	TGTGCCAGCAGTTTCACCGGGACTCACCTTATAAATGAGCAGTTCTTC
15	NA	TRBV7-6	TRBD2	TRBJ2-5	CASSLGASGQETQYF	TGTGCCAGCAGCCTAGGGGCTAGCGGGCAAGAGACCCAGTACTTC
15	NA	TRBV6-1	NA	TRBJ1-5	CASRPGGLSNQPQHF	TGTGCCAGCAGACCCGGGGGTCTGAGCAATCAGCCCCAGCATTTT
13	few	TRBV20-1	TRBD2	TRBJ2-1	CSAGTSGDNEQFF	TGCAGTGCTGGGACTAGCGGGGACAATGAGCAGTTCTTC
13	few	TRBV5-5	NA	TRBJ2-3	CASSQETELTQYF	TGTGCCAGCAGCCAGGAGACCGAACTAACGCAGTATTTT
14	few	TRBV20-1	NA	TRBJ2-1	CSARTAGAYNEQFF	TGCAGTGCTAGAACCGCAGGAGCCTACAATGAGCAGTTCTTC
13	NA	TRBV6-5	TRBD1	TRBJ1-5	CASSQGARQPQHF	TGTGCCAGCAGTCAGGGGGCAAGGCAGCCCCAGCATTTT
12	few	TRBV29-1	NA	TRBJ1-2	CSVDLHHYGYTF	TGCAGCGTTGATTTGCACCACTATGGCTACACCTTC
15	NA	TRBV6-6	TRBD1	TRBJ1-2	CASTPRTGEDYGYTF	TGTGCCAGCACTCCCCGGACAGGAGAGGACTATGGCTACACCTTC
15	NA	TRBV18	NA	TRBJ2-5	CASSPSQTLGETQYF	TGTGCCAGCTCACCATCCCAAACCTTAGGAGAGACCCAGTACTTC
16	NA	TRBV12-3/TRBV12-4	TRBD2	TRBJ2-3	CASSPRLAGGTDTQYF	TGTGCCAGCAGCCCGAGACTAGCGGGAGGCACAGATACGCAGTATTTT
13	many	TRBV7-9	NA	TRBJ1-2	CASSLDSTYGYTF	TGTGCCAGCAGCTTGGACAGCACCTATGGCTACACCTTC
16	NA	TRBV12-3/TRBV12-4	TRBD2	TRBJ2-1	CASSPSGLAVYNEQFF	TGTGCCAGCAGCCCATCCGGACTAGCGGTCTACAATGAGCAGTTCTTC
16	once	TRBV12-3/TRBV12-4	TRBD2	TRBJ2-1	CASSLGVTSGYNEQFF	TGTGCCAGCAGTTTAGGGGTGACTAGCGGTTACAATGAGCAGTTCTTC
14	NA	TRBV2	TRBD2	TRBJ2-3	CATTSGGLTDTQYF	TGTGCCACTACTAGCGGGGGGCTCACAGATACGCAGTATTTT
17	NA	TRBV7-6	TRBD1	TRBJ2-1	CASSLGPGQGLSNEQFF	TGTGCCAGCAGCTTGGGGCCGGGACAGGGTCTAAGCAATGAGCAGTTCTTC
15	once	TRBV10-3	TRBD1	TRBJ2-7	CAISGSTGSSYEQYF	TGTGCCATCTCGGGTTCGACAGGGAGCTCCTACGAGCAGTACTTC